What follows are 2 T cell receptor beta chains derived from one specimen sequenced in a study of OX40 agonist ivuxolimab in advanced cancers. The method behind the library was the immunoSEQ multiplex PCR assay. Sourced from immuneACCESS, this table was stored by TCRdb with only in-frame sequences that have V and J called. A share of the clones is absent; for the studies checked, an unresolved V gene accounts for under half, and the remainder has no known explanation. The sample data list approximately 80,000 clones, and roughly 90% of these were observed just once. Clones ranked in the top ten supply over 0.15% of the sample. Specimen: CD4+ or CD8+ T cells sorted from blood, collected in a trial of the OX40 agonist ivuxolimab. These receptors were obtained from an adult with an advanced solid tumor such as melanoma, head and neck, liver or kidney cancer.

The V gene is TRBV19, the J gene TRBJ2-2, with 10 bases identical to TRBD2. The CDR3 length is 18 residues. J lost 4 bases, V lost 6 bases, and 14 bases had no gene match. CDR1 is LNHDA, CDR2 SQIVND, per germline (reference sequence). CDR3 bases: TGTGCCAGTAGGGGCGGGCTAGCGGGGGCCTCCCGCACCGGGGAGCTGTTTTTT. Translation gives CASRGGLAGASRTGELFF.

This chain links TRBV11-2 with TRBJ2-3; weak D call: TRBD2 (6 bases). The germline CDR1 and CDR2 sequences are SGHAT and FQNNGV. V lost 2 bases to trimming and J lost 1 base, with 13 bases between them. This CDR3 comprises 16 residues. The CDR3 loop is CASSLIQRAGTDTQYF. The CDR3 nucleotides read TGTGCCAGCAGCTTAATCCAGCGGGCGGGCACAGATACGCAGTATTTT.